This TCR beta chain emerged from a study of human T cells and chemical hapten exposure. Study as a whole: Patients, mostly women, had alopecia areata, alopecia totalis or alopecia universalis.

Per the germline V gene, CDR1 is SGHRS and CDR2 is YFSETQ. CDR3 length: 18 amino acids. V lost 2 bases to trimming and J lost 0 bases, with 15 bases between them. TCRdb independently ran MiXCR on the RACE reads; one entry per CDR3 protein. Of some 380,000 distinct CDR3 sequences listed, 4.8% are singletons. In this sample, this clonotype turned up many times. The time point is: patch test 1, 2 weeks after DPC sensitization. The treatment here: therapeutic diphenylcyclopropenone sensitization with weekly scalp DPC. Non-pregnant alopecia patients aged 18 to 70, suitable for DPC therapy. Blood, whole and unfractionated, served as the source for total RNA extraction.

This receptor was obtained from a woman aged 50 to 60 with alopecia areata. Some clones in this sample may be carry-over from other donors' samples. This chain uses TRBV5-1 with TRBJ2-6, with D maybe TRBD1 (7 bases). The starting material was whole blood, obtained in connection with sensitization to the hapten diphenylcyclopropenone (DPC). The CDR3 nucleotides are TGCGCCAGCAGCTTTGGAGGGGGCCTCAGCTCTGGGGCCAACGTCCTGACTTTC. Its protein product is CASSFGGGLSSGANVLTF.